The present entry profiles one T cell receptor (beta chain) with its context. The data stem from a study of blood T cell repertoires in COVID-19. The repertoire was sequenced with immunoSEQ multiplex PCR; TCRdb's copy has only in-frame clones and lacks some. The sample holds around 240,000 clones, almost 85% seen once. Sequenced sample: peripheral blood. The TCR was taken from a woman of 80 years or more with acute or convalescent COVID-19.

The CDR3 loop is CASSIGAGVDTEAFF. The DNA for the CDR3 is TGTGCCAGTAGTATCGGGGCAGGGGTTGACACTGAAGCTTTCTTT. This chain links TRBV19 with TRBJ1-1; D possibly corresponds to TRBD1 (6 bases). The CDR3 totals 15 residues. Germline loops: CDR1 LNHDA, CDR2 SQIVND (reference sequence). Trimming cost V 3 bases and J 3 bases, with 14 bases left between them.